One sample yielded the 3 T cell receptor beta chains listed below, sequenced in a study of vaccination and CD4 T cells after COVID-19. Cultured CD4+ T cells had their DNA profiled by the Oncomine TCR Beta short-read assay. TCRdb recomputed calls from the PCR reads with MiXCR, one row per CDR3 protein. This table holds 10,000 to 13,000 distinct CDR3 sequences, approximately 80% found once. Treatment here: roughly 10-day PBMC culture with coronavirus spike peptide pools or control peptides (ViraFEST assay). Their cognate antigens are unknown. Source material: CD4+ T cells from blood, cultured in vitro. Source of these receptors: a human donor who had recovered from COVID-19.

The rearrangement joins TRBV27 to TRBJ1-5; D unclear. This CDR3 has 14 residues. The V gene's germline CDR1 is MNHEY and CDR2 SMNVEV (reference sequence). V dropped 5 bases and J dropped 0 bases, with 8 bases sitting between them. The CDR3 loop reads CASSRTNSNQPQHF. CDR3 DNA: TGTGCCAGCAGTAGGACCAATAGCAATCAGCCCCAGCATTTT.

The CDR3 DNA reads TGCAGTGCTAGAGAAGGGCGGGGGGCAGGGAGGAATCAGCCCCAGCATTTT. This encodes CSAREGRGAGRNQPQHF. V gene TRBV20-1 combines with J gene TRBJ1-5; TRBD1 is a possible D gene (6 bases). V was pared by 0 bases and J by 4 bases, with 19 bases between. There are 17 residues in the CDR3. Germline V lookup: CDR1 DFQATT, CDR2 SNEGSKA (reference sequence).

The V gene is TRBV2, the J gene TRBJ1-5; tentative D call: TRBD1 (5 bases). Germline-derived CDR1 and CDR2 are SNHLY and FYNNEI. This CDR3 has 12 residues. V dropped 10 bases and J dropped 7 bases, with 14 bases sitting between them. The CDR3 nucleotides are TGTGCCACTCAAAGGGGAGGCCAGCCCCAGCATTTT. It codes for CATQRGGQPQHF.